This T cell receptor (beta chain) was obtained from a study of blood T cell repertoires in COVID-19. The wider study: Nucleic acid was either cDNA or gDNA, and it came from T cells, B-cell-depleted T cells, or PBMCs.

The CDR3 length is 15 residues. The germline V gene encodes CDR1 SGHRS and CDR2 YFSETQ. Trimming removed 2 bases from V and 5 bases from J; junction bases left unmatched: 9. Original processing notes: It was from reference gene primer amplification that nucleated cell counts were estimated. Data came from immunoSEQ multiplex PCR; TCRdb stores just in-frame clones and leaves some out. The D gene and trimming were derived from the DNA, and the V and J assignments and clone size from that table. The table lists roughly 170,000 clones, around 89% of them singletons. The clonotype comes from a man between 60 and 75 years old with acute or convalescent COVID-19. V gene TRBV5-1 combines with J gene TRBJ1-1, with 7 nucleotides matching TRBD1. The sample was peripheral blood. The CDR3 loop reads CASSLAGGGGTEAFF. In DNA form, the CDR3 reads TGCGCCAGCAGCTTAGCAGGGGGTGGAGGGACTGAAGCTTTCTTT.